Listed below are T cell receptor beta chains from one sample, sequenced in a study of T-cell reconstitution after alpha-beta-depleted transplantation in children. Each CDR3 protein gets one entry after TCRdb re-called the PCR reads with MiXCR. The sample shows 610,000 or so distinct CDR3 sequences, approximately 30% of them seen only once. Sequences were derived from PBMCs, sampled before TCRalphabeta/CD19-depleted stem cell transplant. These receptors were obtained from a boy under two years old with Wiskott-Aldrich syndrome, due to receive a stem cell transplant. Both conserved end residues are part of each CDR3.

v_gene: TRBV20-1; j_gene: TRBJ1-1; CDR3aa: CSARDITGTYAEAFF
v_gene: TRBV21-1; j_gene: TRBJ1-1; CDR3aa: CASSKEETAAFF
v_gene: TRBV7-2; j_gene: TRBJ2-3; CDR3aa: CASSLWAGVVPDTQYF
v_gene: TRBV10-2; j_gene: TRBJ2-7; CDR3aa: CASSERGEQYF
v_gene: TRBV25-1; j_gene: TRBJ1-2; CDR3aa: CASRRAGYGYTF
v_gene: TRBV5-1; j_gene: TRBJ2-2; CDR3aa: CASSVRDSNTGELFF
v_gene: TRBV7-9; j_gene: TRBJ1-5; CDR3aa: CASSADSENQPQHF
v_gene: TRBV20-1; j_gene: TRBJ2-3; CDR3aa: CSAVTSGRKTDTQYF
v_gene: TRBV10-3; j_gene: TRBJ1-4; CDR3aa: CAIKASGNEKLFF
v_gene: TRBV20-1; j_gene: TRBJ2-2; CDR3aa: CSARPSGSWTGELFF
v_gene: TRBV28; j_gene: TRBJ2-1; CDR3aa: CASSSPDYNEQFF
v_gene: TRBV27; j_gene: TRBJ2-1; CDR3aa: CASSWAGDYNEQFF
v_gene: TRBV27; j_gene: TRBJ2-7; CDR3aa: CASSLQGGGYEQYF
v_gene: TRBV6-4; j_gene: TRBJ2-3; CDR3aa: CASSVVLGASVDTQYF
v_gene: TRBV27; j_gene: TRBJ2-1; CDR3aa: CASSYGTGGKYEQFF